Following are 10 T cell receptor beta chains from one sample sequenced in a study of T cell clonality in common variable immunodeficiency. TCRdb's table, derived via immunoSEQ multiplex PCR, lists solely in-frame clones and lacks some. This sample carries 40,000 to 45,000 clones, none of them present only once. The sequencing input was peripheral blood mononuclear cells. These receptors were obtained from a person aged 18-69 years in good health.

This clone was seen repeatedly, ten times or more. The read finishes 3 residues shy of the CDR3 end, and the germline J gene is used to complete it. The chain is built from TRBV6-2 or TRBV6-3 and TRBJ2-1; 12 nucleotides agree with TRBD2. V was pared by 0 bases and J by 4 bases, with 1 base of the junction left unmatched. This CDR3 region has 16 residues. Germline loops: CDR1 MNHEY, CDR2 SVGEGT. CDR3 DNA (partial): TGTGCCAGCAGTTACTCGACTAGCGGGGGTTACAATGAG. It is translated as CASSYSTSGGYNE. The whole CDR3 sequence is CASSYSTSGGYNEQFF.

This clone was picked up many times. The observed sequence ends 3 residues before the CDR3 terminus, with the missing tail filled in from the germline J gene. The chain carries TRBV5-4 and TRBJ2-1; 9 bases match TRBD2. There are 15 residues in the CDR3. Germline V gene sequence: CDR1 SGHNT, CDR2 YYREEE (reference sequence). Unmatched junction bases numbered 7, after V lost 4 bases and J lost 5 bases. The CDR3 reads CASSLLLAGNNEQFF. The CDR3 DNA, read in part, is TGTGCCAGCAGCCTCCTCCTAGCGGGGAACAATGAG.

This clone was seen many times. The read finishes 3 residues shy of the CDR3 end, and the germline J gene is used to complete it. The V and J genes are TRBV4-1 and TRBJ1-1, with a possible D match to TRBD1 (5 bases). The CDR3 loop spans 14 amino acids. V was trimmed by 4 bases and J by 3 bases, leaving 12 bases between them. Germline CDR1 is MGHRA and CDR2 is YSYEKL. The CDR3 region is CASSLGGDYTEAFF. CDR3 DNA (partial): TGCGCCAGCAGCCTGGGAGGGGACTACACTGAA.

This clone occurred many times. The read ends 3 residues before the CDR3 terminus; that terminus is restored from the germline J gene. The rearrangement joins TRBV5-4 to TRBJ2-4; 8 bases agree with TRBD1. Germline V gives CDR1 SGHNT, CDR2 YYREEE (reference sequence). Germline trimming cut 3 bases from V and 2 bases from J; bases unmatched to any gene: 7. CDR3 length: 16 residues. The sequenced part of the CDR3 DNA is TGTGCCAGCAGCTCCCAGGGGGCGGGTTCCAAAAACATT. This codes for CASSSQGAGSKNI. The CDR3 as a whole reads CASSSQGAGSKNIQYF.

This clone was counted many times. Sequencing ends 3 residues short of the CDR3 end; the germline J gene provides the rest. This chain links TRBV19 with TRBJ2-7; TRBD1 agrees at 9 bases. CDR1 LNHDA and CDR2 SQIVND come from the germline V gene (reference sequence). CDR3 length: 17 amino acids. Losses at the gene ends were 0 bases for V and 4 bases for J; bases not matched to a gene: 10. This CDR3 reads CASSIDGETGGSYEQYF. CDR3 DNA (partial): TGTGCCAGTAGTATAGATGGTGAGACAGGGGGATCTTACGAG.

This clone was seen repeatedly, ten times or more. The read ends 3 residues shy of where the CDR3 ends; the end is completed using the germline J gene. This chain connects TRBV20-1 to TRBJ1-1; TRBD1 aligns across 7 bases. CDR1 and CDR2 from the germline V gene are DFQATT and SNEGSKA (reference sequence). The J segment lost 3 bases and the V segment lost 2 bases, leaving 6 bases of the junction unmatched. The CDR3 spans 14 residues. CDR3 sequence: CSARSDRWDTEAFF. CDR3 DNA, as far as it was read: TGCAGTGCTAGATCGGACAGGTGGGACACTGAA.

This clone was recorded at least ten times. The read halts 3 residues ahead of the CDR3 end, with the missing end drawn from the germline J gene. J is TRBJ2-5 and V is TRBV5-1, with 7 bases identical to TRBD1. V shed 9 bases, J shed 4 bases, and the junction held 12 bases outside the gene matches. Germline CDR1 reads SGHRS; CDR2 reads YFSETQ. The CDR3 consists of 14 residues. The DNA read from the CDR3 is TGCGCCACCTCGCCCGACAGGGTCGTAGAGACC. It yields the protein CATSPDRVVET. The CDR3 in its entirety is CATSPDRVVETQYF. Combining the CDR3 with reference TRBV5-1 and TRBJ2-5 gives the whole variable domain KAGVTQTPRYLIKTRGQQVTLSCSPISGHRSVSWYQQTPGQGLQFLFEYFSETQRNKGNFPGRFSGRQFSNSRSEMNVSTLELGDSALYLCATSPDRVVETQYFGPGTRLLVL.

This clone was seen repeatedly, ten times or more. The read terminates 3 residues ahead of where the CDR3 ends, so the germline J gene completes it. This chain connects TRBV14 to TRBJ2-1; 7 bases are shared with TRBD2. J gave up 5 bases and V 0 bases, and 10 bases lay outside the gene matches. Germline V CDR1 and CDR2: SGHDN, FVKESK. The CDR3 has 17 amino acids. CDR3 DNA (partial): TGTGCCAGCAGCCAAGATCCGCGGGAGCGAACTCACAATGAG. Its protein is CASSQDPRERTHNE. The entire CDR3 sequence reads CASSQDPRERTHNEQFF.

On this clone: The read comes to an end 3 residues before the CDR3 does, leaving the germline J gene to fill in the end. V usage is TRBV11-2 and J usage is TRBJ2-1, with 8 bases lining up with TRBD2. The V gene end was trimmed by 3 bases and the J gene end by 6 bases; junction bases not matched to a gene: 4. This CDR3 is built from 14 residues. Germline lookup yields CDR1 SGHAT and CDR2 FQNNGV. CDR3 DNA (partial): TGTGCCAGCAGCTTCGGGGGGGCTGGCAATGAG. Translated: CASSFGGAGNE. The entire CDR3 sequence reads CASSFGGAGNEQFF.

In its sample, this clone was seen many times. With the read ending 3 residues before the CDR3 end, the germline J gene is used to fill in that end. The J gene is TRBJ2-5, the V gene TRBV10-3; 11 bases are a match to TRBD2. Germline values: CDR1 ENHRY, CDR2 SYGVKD. V lost 6 bases, J lost 4 bases, and 7 bases stayed unmatched. The CDR3 extends over 15 amino acids. This chain's CDR3 is CAIRDSGRAGETQYF. Incomplete CDR3 DNA: TGTGCCATCAGGGATAGCGGGAGGGCCGGAGAGACC.